This T cell receptor beta chain was captured by sequencing in a study of blood T cell repertoires in COVID-19. At the level of the study: Sample material is recorded as cDNA or gDNA derived from T cells, B-cell-depleted T cells, or PBMCs.

Trimming removed 5 bases from V and 0 bases from J, with 11 bases in between. From germline, CDR1 is SEHNR and CDR2 FQNEAQ (reference sequence). This CDR3 comprises 16 residues. The assay was immunoSEQ multiplex PCR, and TCRdb's table has in-frame clones only and misses some. Here the sample spans tens of thousands of clones, around four fifths being singletons. This TCR was recovered from a man aged 70 or older with acute or convalescent COVID-19. Sequencing used peripheral blood. V gene TRBV7-9 combines with J gene TRBJ2-6; no clear D. The CDR3 DNA is TGTGCCAGCAGCCCAAACACGAACTCTGGGGCCAACGTCCTGACTTTC. Amino acids: CASSPNTNSGANVLTF. The full variable domain, completed using reference TRBV7-9 and TRBJ2-6, is DTGVSQNPRHKITKRGQNVTFRCDPISEHNRLYWYRQTLGQGPEFLTYFQNEAQLEKSRLLSDRFSAERPKGSFSTLEIQRTEQGDSAMYLCASSPNTNSGANVLTFGAGSRLTVL.